This T cell receptor (beta chain) was captured by sequencing in a study of early T cells in non-severe SARS-CoV-2 infection. Background on the study: Chains were not paired, and sequencing was done on bulk RNA from unsorted whole blood.

This clonotype was detected many times. Its specificity is unknown. CDR1 MRHNA and CDR2 SNTAGT come from the germline V gene. CDR3 length equals 15 residues. After removal of 3 bases from V and 2 bases from J, the junction contained 1 base not matched to a gene. Individual cDNA molecules were tagged with unique molecular identifiers, the study reported. TCRdb processed the 5' RACE reads anew with MiXCR; each CDR3 protein has one entry. This sample has 30,000 to 45,000 distinct CDR3 sequences, with about 9.3% found just once. Study-level results: Anti-spike CD8 responses were favored in VDJdb matching, and private and CD4 specificities were missed.

The receptor comes from an adult who was a healthcare worker with PCR-confirmed SARS-CoV-2 infection or an uninfected control (not recorded which). Sequenced input: whole blood. This sequence joins TRBV6-4 and TRBJ2-2; 9 positions match TRBD1. CDR3 sequence (DNA): TGTGCCAGCAGTGAGGGACAGGGAAACACCGGGGAGCTGTTTTTT. This translates into CASSEGQGNTGELFF.